The table lists the clone carrying this T cell receptor beta chain with many counts. This sample was taken from a study of blood T cell repertoires in COVID-19. Study context: Sites in the United States, Italy and Spain provided acute and convalescent COVID-19 samples.

Authors' analysis steps: Reference gene primer amplification gave nucleated cell count estimates. Sequencing used immunoSEQ multiplex PCR; TCRdb keeps in-frame clones, though not all of them. Clone size and the V and J calls come from that table; the DNA yielded D and trimming. The sample holds roughly 99,000 clones, 80% seen once. This receptor was taken from a man between 70 and 80 years old with acute or convalescent COVID-19. Sequences were obtained from peripheral blood.

CDR3 nucleotide sequence: TGCAGCGTTTCTCGGACAGGGGGCTACGAGCAGTACTTC. It yields the protein CSVSRTGGYEQYF. The V and J genes are TRBV29-1 and TRBJ2-7; 10 nucleotides agree with TRBD1. The ends lost 5 bases at V and 3 bases at J; junction bases unmatched: 4. CDR3 length: 13 residues. Germline V gives CDR1 SQVTM, CDR2 ANQGSEA.